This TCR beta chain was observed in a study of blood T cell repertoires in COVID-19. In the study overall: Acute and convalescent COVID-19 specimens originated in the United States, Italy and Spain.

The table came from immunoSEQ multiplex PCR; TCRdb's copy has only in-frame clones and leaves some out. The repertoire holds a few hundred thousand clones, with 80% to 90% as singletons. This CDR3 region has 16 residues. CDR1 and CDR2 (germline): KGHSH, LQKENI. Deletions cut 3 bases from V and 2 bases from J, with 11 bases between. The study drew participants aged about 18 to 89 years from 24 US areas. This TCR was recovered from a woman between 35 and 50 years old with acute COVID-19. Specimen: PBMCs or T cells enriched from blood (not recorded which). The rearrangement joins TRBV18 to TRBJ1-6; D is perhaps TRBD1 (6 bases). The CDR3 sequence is CASSPGAWTYNSPLHF. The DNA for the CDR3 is TGTGCCAGCTCACCGGGGGCCTGGACCTATAATTCACCCCTCCACTTT.